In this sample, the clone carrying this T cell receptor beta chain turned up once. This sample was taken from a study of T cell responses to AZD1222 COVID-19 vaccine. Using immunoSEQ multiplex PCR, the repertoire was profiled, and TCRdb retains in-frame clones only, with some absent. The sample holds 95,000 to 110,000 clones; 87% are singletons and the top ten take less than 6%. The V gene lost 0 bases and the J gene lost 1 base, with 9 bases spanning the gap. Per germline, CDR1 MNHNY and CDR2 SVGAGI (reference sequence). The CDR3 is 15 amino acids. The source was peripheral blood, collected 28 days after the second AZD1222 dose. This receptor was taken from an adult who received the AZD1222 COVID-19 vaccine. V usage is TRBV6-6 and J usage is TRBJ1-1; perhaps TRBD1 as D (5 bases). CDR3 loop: CASSYSRRGNTEAFF. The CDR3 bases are TGTGCCAGCAGTTACTCGAGGAGGGGGAACACTGAAGCTTTCTTT.